A selection of T cell receptor beta chains follows, all from one sample in a study of blood T cell repertoires in COVID-19. Assay: immunoSEQ multiplex PCR; the TCRdb copy retains only in-frame clones and omits some. The data contain more than 250,000 clones, roughly 87% of them singletons. The sample was peripheral blood. These receptors were obtained from a man aged 50 to 60 with active or convalescent COVID-19. CDR3s include the opening cysteine and the closing phenylalanine or tryptophan. The order of the fields is D gene, V gene, clone size, J gene, CDR3 DNA, CDR3 protein. D genes are given only for firm matches. Clone size appears in some rows only: once, few, many, or a class for an expanded clone.

d_gene: -; v_gene: TRBV2; abundance: few; j_gene: TRBJ2-3; CDR3nt: TGTGCCAGCAGTGTATGGGCGACAGATACGCAGTATTTT; CDR3aa: CASSVWATDTQYF
d_gene: -; v_gene: TRBV28; abundance: -; j_gene: TRBJ1-4; CDR3nt: TGTGCCAGCAGTTCCCTCGAAAAACTGTTTTTT; CDR3aa: CASSSLEKLFF
d_gene: -; v_gene: TRBV7-8; abundance: -; j_gene: TRBJ1-6; CDR3nt: TGTGCCAGCAGCTTGAGGACTCGGTCGGGCTCCTATAATTCACCCCTCCACTTT; CDR3aa: CASSLRTRSGSYNSPLHF
d_gene: -; v_gene: TRBV7-9; abundance: once; j_gene: TRBJ1-2; CDR3nt: TGTGCCAGCGGGCAGTCGACTAACTATGGCTACACCTTC; CDR3aa: CASGQSTNYGYTF
d_gene: TRBD1; v_gene: TRBV28; abundance: -; j_gene: TRBJ2-1; CDR3nt: TGTGCCAGCAGTTTGGACAGGGGGGGCAATGAGCAGTTCTTC; CDR3aa: CASSLDRGGNEQFF
d_gene: TRBD1; v_gene: TRBV5-1; abundance: -; j_gene: TRBJ1-2; CDR3nt: TGCGCCAGCAGCCTCGGACAGGTGAAGGATGGCTACACCTTC; CDR3aa: CASSLGQVKDGYTF
d_gene: -; v_gene: TRBV5-1; abundance: -; j_gene: TRBJ2-3; CDR3nt: TGCGCCAGCAGCTTTCAGCCGGGGGGCACAGATACGCAGTATTTT; CDR3aa: CASSFQPGGTDTQYF
d_gene: TRBD1; v_gene: TRBV29-1; abundance: -; j_gene: TRBJ1-1; CDR3nt: TGCAGCGTTGAACAGGGGGCGGCGGCTTTCTTT; CDR3aa: CSVEQGAAAFF
d_gene: -; v_gene: TRBV20-1; abundance: once; j_gene: TRBJ2-7; CDR3nt: TGCAGTGCAAGTGGACAGCGCTTTACCTACGAGCAGTACTTC; CDR3aa: CSASGQRFTYEQYF
d_gene: TRBD2; v_gene: TRBV3-1/TRBV3-2; abundance: -; j_gene: TRBJ2-3; CDR3nt: TGTGCCAGCAGCCAAATGGCGGGGGGAAGAACGCAGTATTTT; CDR3aa: CASSQMAGGRTQYF
d_gene: -; v_gene: TRBV7-6; abundance: -; j_gene: TRBJ1-1; CDR3nt: TGTGCCAGCAGTCCGGCAGGGCAGTTGAACACTGAAGCTTTCTTT; CDR3aa: CASSPAGQLNTEAFF
d_gene: -; v_gene: TRBV29-1; abundance: -; j_gene: TRBJ2-5; CDR3nt: TGCAGCGTGGGGGGGCTGGGACAAGAGACCCAGTACTTC; CDR3aa: CSVGGLGQETQYF
d_gene: -; v_gene: TRBV2; abundance: -; j_gene: TRBJ1-2; CDR3nt: TGTGCCAGCAGTTTGATTGGACAGAACTATGGCTACACCTTC; CDR3aa: CASSLIGQNYGYTF
d_gene: -; v_gene: TRBV19; abundance: -; j_gene: TRBJ1-2; CDR3nt: TGTGCCAGTAGTGAACAGGAGCATGGCTACACCTTC; CDR3aa: CASSEQEHGYTF
d_gene: TRBD1; v_gene: TRBV4-1; abundance: -; j_gene: TRBJ1-5; CDR3nt: TGCGCCAGCAGCCAAGATTCGGGGACAGGATTATATCAGCCCCAGCATTTT; CDR3aa: CASSQDSGTGLYQPQHF
d_gene: -; v_gene: TRBV29-1; abundance: -; j_gene: TRBJ2-5; CDR3nt: TGCAGCGTCGCGGCGCAGGGGTCAGAGACCCAGTACTTC; CDR3aa: CSVAAQGSETQYF
d_gene: TRBD2; v_gene: TRBV28; abundance: -; j_gene: TRBJ2-5; CDR3nt: TGTGCCAGCAGTACCGGGACTACCCAAGAGACCCAGTACTTC; CDR3aa: CASSTGTTQETQYF
d_gene: -; v_gene: TRBV21-1; abundance: -; j_gene: TRBJ2-6; CDR3nt: TGTGCCAGCAGCGAGGGACACCCACTCTGGGCCAACGTCCTGACTTTC; CDR3aa: CASSEGHPLWANVLTF
d_gene: -; v_gene: TRBV7-2; abundance: -; j_gene: TRBJ1-5; CDR3nt: TGTGCCAGCTCGTCCAGAGGCCCTACGGGTCAGCCCCAGCATTTT; CDR3aa: CASSSRGPTGQPQHF
d_gene: TRBD2; v_gene: TRBV18; abundance: -; j_gene: TRBJ2-1; CDR3nt: TGTGCCAGCTCACCTAGCGGGATCAATGAGCAGTTCTTC; CDR3aa: CASSPSGINEQFF
d_gene: -; v_gene: TRBV4-2; abundance: -; j_gene: TRBJ2-5; CDR3nt: TGTGCCAGCAGCCAAGCGGGGACAACAGAGGTGTACCAAGAGACCCAGTACTTC; CDR3aa: CASSQAGTTEVYQETQYF
d_gene: TRBD2; v_gene: TRBV7-8; abundance: once; j_gene: TRBJ2-1; CDR3nt: TGTGCCAGCAGCTTATACCTAGCGGGGCACAATGAGCAGTTCTTC; CDR3aa: CASSLYLAGHNEQFF
d_gene: TRBD2; v_gene: TRBV28; abundance: -; j_gene: TRBJ2-5; CDR3nt: TGTGCCAGCAGAAGCGGACTAGCGGGAATAAAAGAGACCCAGTACTTC; CDR3aa: CASRSGLAGIKETQYF
d_gene: TRBD1; v_gene: TRBV18; abundance: -; j_gene: TRBJ2-5; CDR3nt: TGTGCCAGCTCACCAAGGGACAGGGGAGAGACCCAGTACTTC; CDR3aa: CASSPRDRGETQYF
d_gene: -; v_gene: TRBV5-1; abundance: -; j_gene: TRBJ2-6; CDR3nt: TGCGCCAGCAGCTTGGCTAGGCCCGGGGCCAACGTCCTGACTTTC; CDR3aa: CASSLARPGANVLTF
d_gene: -; v_gene: TRBV2; abundance: -; j_gene: TRBJ1-1; CDR3nt: TGTGCCAGCAAGGGCCCCTTAGGGGGGGTAAACACTGAAGCTTTCTTT; CDR3aa: CASKGPLGGVNTEAFF
d_gene: TRBD1; v_gene: TRBV4-3; abundance: -; j_gene: TRBJ1-2; CDR3nt: TGCGCCAGCAGCCAAAAGGACAGGGGTGGCTATGGCTACACCTTC; CDR3aa: CASSQKDRGGYGYTF
d_gene: TRBD2; v_gene: TRBV19; abundance: -; j_gene: TRBJ2-5; CDR3nt: TGTGCCAGTAGTATTTCGGCGGGGGTACAAGAGACCCAGTACTTC; CDR3aa: CASSISAGVQETQYF
d_gene: -; v_gene: TRBV18; abundance: -; j_gene: TRBJ1-1; CDR3nt: TGTGCCAGCTCACGGAGTAATACGGTGAAGTTTGCTGAAGCTTTCTTT; CDR3aa: CASSRSNTVKFAEAFF
d_gene: -; v_gene: TRBV28; abundance: once; j_gene: TRBJ1-5; CDR3nt: TGTGCCAGCAGTTGGATGCGGGGGGAGCATTTT; CDR3aa: CASSWMRGEHF
d_gene: -; v_gene: TRBV18; abundance: -; j_gene: TRBJ2-3; CDR3nt: TGTGCCAGCTCACCTTATCCAGAAATCACAGATACGCAGTATTTT; CDR3aa: CASSPYPEITDTQYF
d_gene: -; v_gene: TRBV27; abundance: once; j_gene: TRBJ2-7; CDR3nt: TGTGCCAGCACCCCGGGACTCGATATTACCGAGCAGTACTTC; CDR3aa: CASTPGLDITEQYF
d_gene: -; v_gene: TRBV6-2/TRBV6-3; abundance: -; j_gene: TRBJ1-6; CDR3nt: TGTGCCAGCAGTTACCAGGGGTCGAGGAATAATTCACCCCTCCACTTT; CDR3aa: CASSYQGSRNNSPLHF
d_gene: -; v_gene: TRBV3-1/TRBV3-2; abundance: -; j_gene: TRBJ1-3; CDR3nt: TGTGCCAGCAGCCAAAAAGGGGGCTCTGGAAACACCATATATTTT; CDR3aa: CASSQKGGSGNTIYF
d_gene: TRBD1; v_gene: TRBV5-1; abundance: -; j_gene: TRBJ2-7; CDR3nt: TGCGCCAGCGGACGGGACAGTCAAGCCTACGAGCAGTACTTC; CDR3aa: CASGRDSQAYEQYF
d_gene: -; v_gene: TRBV19; abundance: -; j_gene: TRBJ1-5; CDR3nt: TGTGCCAGTGGGGCCCCTCAGCCCCAGCATTTT; CDR3aa: CASGAPQPQHF
d_gene: TRBD1; v_gene: TRBV28; abundance: -; j_gene: TRBJ2-7; CDR3nt: TGTGCCAGCAGGCAACTTCAGGGGGCGCGCGAGCAGTACTTC; CDR3aa: CASRQLQGAREQYF
d_gene: -; v_gene: TRBV5-1; abundance: -; j_gene: TRBJ2-1; CDR3nt: TGCGCCAGCAGACCCACTAGCTCCCTTTACAATGAGCAGTTCTTC; CDR3aa: CASRPTSSLYNEQFF
d_gene: TRBD2; v_gene: TRBV7-3; abundance: -; j_gene: TRBJ2-7; CDR3nt: TGTGCCAGCAGACAAGCGGGAGGTAACGAGCAGTACTTC; CDR3aa: CASRQAGGNEQYF
d_gene: -; v_gene: TRBV7-9; abundance: -; j_gene: TRBJ2-7; CDR3nt: TGTGCCAGCAGCAGCGGAGAATATGGCTCCTACGAGCAGTACTTC; CDR3aa: CASSSGEYGSYEQYF
d_gene: -; v_gene: TRBV2; abundance: -; j_gene: TRBJ1-2; CDR3nt: TGTGCCAGCATCAACTGGGGGGGGAGCGATGGCTACACCTTC; CDR3aa: CASINWGGSDGYTF
d_gene: -; v_gene: TRBV6-6; abundance: once; j_gene: TRBJ2-7; CDR3nt: TGTGCCAGCAGCCCGGGATACTTAAGCTCCTACGAGCAGTACTTC; CDR3aa: CASSPGYLSSYEQYF